What follows is one TCR beta chain and its context. Its antigen is unidentified. The data are from a study of cytomegalovirus exposure and HLA in healthy donors. Some clones are missing from TCRdb's copy, which holds only in-frame ones; the method was immunoSEQ multiplex PCR. The table lists hundreds of thousands of clones, around 87% of them singletons. Study-wide findings and caveats: Associated with cytomegalovirus, according to the listing, were 150 to 200 TCR beta chains. One later analysis, an examination of the approximately 130 validation repertoires, found that first-cohort TCR clusters tended to co-occur in them. Using the classifier, cytomegalovirus status was reportedly diagnosed with high specificity and sensitivity. The CMV antigen specificity of a few CMV-associated chains was confirmed through in vitro analysis.

This TCR came from a woman under 30 in good health and CMV-seronegative. The sample comprised PBMCs.

This CDR3 is CASTHRGRETQYF. The CDR3 DNA sequence: TGTGCCAGCACCCACAGGGGAAGGGAGACCCAGTACTTC. This chain connects TRBV11-2 to TRBJ2-5; 7 nucleotides agree with TRBD1. Unmatched junction bases numbered 7, after V lost 7 bases and J lost 5 bases. The CDR3 has 13 residues. Germline CDR1 SGHAT, CDR2 FQNNGV.